A single sample gave rise to the 10 T cell receptor beta chains below, sequenced in a study of T cells in Graves' hyperthyroidism and ophthalmopathy. RNA transcripts provided the source from which TCR beta CDR3 regions were amplified. First-round RT-PCR targeting the TCR CDR3 was performed with the HTBI primer set. TCRdb used MiXCR to reprocess the multiplex PCR reads, holding one entry per CDR3 protein. The table lists fewer than 350,000 distinct CDR3 sequences, around 18% of them singletons. The source material was blood. These receptors all stem from a woman aged 40-49 years with Graves' ophthalmopathy.

This clonotype was observed many times. The chain employs TRBV6-5 and TRBJ2-7; D perhaps matches TRBD1 (5 bases). The CDR3 consists of 14 residues. Trimming removed 5 bases from V and 1 base from J, with 12 bases in between. From germline, CDR1 is MNHEY and CDR2 SVGAGI. The CDR3 here is CASSRDSSSYEQYF. CDR3 DNA: TGTGCCAGCAGTAGAGACAGTTCGTCCTACGAGCAGTACTTC.

This clonotype was counted between two and nine times. This sequence joins TRBV28 and TRBJ2-7; D possibly uses TRBD1 or TRBD2 (5 bases each). The germline V gene encodes CDR1 MDHEN and CDR2 SYDVKM. The CDR3 sequence is 14 residues long. Between the trimmed V and J ends, which lost 7 bases and 7 bases, there was a span of 20 bases. The chain's CDR3 is CASKGVGETREQYF. CDR3 nucleotide sequence: TGTGCCAGCAAAGGCGTGGGGGAGACTCGGGAGCAGTACTTC. Supplemented by reference TRBV28 and TRBJ2-7, the full variable domain reads DVKVTQSSRYLVKRTGEKVFLECVQDMDHENMFWYRQDPGLGLRLIYFSYDVKMKEKGDIPEGYSVSREKKERFSLILESASTNQTSMYLCASKGVGETREQYFGPGTRLTVT.

V is TRBV6-9 and J is TRBJ2-5; TRBD2 is a possible D gene (5 bases). The CDR3 sequence is 13 residues long. Germline V gives CDR1 MNHGY, CDR2 SVAAGI. Trimming cost V 6 bases and J 1 base, with 9 bases left between them. The CDR3 coding sequence is TGTGCCAGCAGGAGGGTCCCCCAAGAGACCCAGTACTTC. Amino acid sequence: CASRRVPQETQYF.

This clonotype was observed many times. Germline is not matched at one junction end, which may reflect a read error. The V gene is TRBV13, the J gene TRBJ2-7; 11 bases agree with TRBD1. The CDR3 has 13 residues. Germline CDR1 reads PRHDT; CDR2 reads FYEKMQ (reference sequence). DNA for the CDR3: TGTGCCAGCAGCATAGGACAGGGGGCCGAGCAGTACTTC. It encodes CASSIGQGAEQYF.

This clonotype was counted many times. This chain uses TRBV6-5 with TRBJ2-7; TRBD1 matches 8 bases. CDR1 and CDR2 from the germline V gene are MNHEY and SVGAGI. Unmatched junction bases numbered 6, after V lost 5 bases and J lost 0 bases. This CDR3 has 15 residues. In DNA form, the CDR3 reads TGTGCCAGCAGTAACATCAGGGGGCTCTCCTACGAGCAGTACTTC. Translation gives CASSNIRGLSYEQYF.

Many counts were recorded for this clonotype. The CDR3 nucleotides are TGTGCCAGCAGTTTTAAAGAGGTTGGGTTTAACACCGGGGAGCTGTTTTTT. Translating gives CASSFKEVGFNTGELFF. The chain employs TRBV27 and TRBJ2-2; D is undetermined. V was shortened by 3 bases and J by 2 bases, with 16 bases between the two germline ends. The CDR3 is 17 amino acids. Germline V lookup: CDR1 MNHEY, CDR2 SMNVEV (reference sequence).

This clonotype was seen ten or more times. This chain connects TRBV12-3 or TRBV12-4 to TRBJ1-1, with D maybe TRBD1 (5 bases). The V gene lost 6 bases and the J gene lost 5 bases, with 16 bases spanning the gap. This CDR3 contains 14 residues. This CDR3 is CASSPRVDATEAFF. In DNA form, the CDR3 reads TGTGCCAGCAGCCCCAGGGTTGATGCGACTGAAGCTTTCTTT.

This clonotype is labeled large. V and J are TRBV20-1 and TRBJ2-7; 8 nucleotides match TRBD2. Trimming took 4 bases from V and 6 from J; bases not matched to a gene: 8. CDR3 length equals 13 residues. Germline-derived CDR1 and CDR2 are DFQATT and SNEGSKA (reference sequence). This CDR3 reads CSANPPTSGEQYF. CDR3 nucleotide sequence: TGCAGTGCTAACCCACCCACTAGCGGCGAGCAGTACTTC.

Many counts were recorded for this clonotype. The chain has TRBV2 and TRBJ2-1, with TRBD2 matching over 12 bases. This CDR3 is built from 15 residues. The J segment lost 8 bases and the V segment lost 5 bases, leaving 7 bases of the junction unmatched. The germline gives CDR1 SNHLY, CDR2 FYNNEI. CDR3 amino acids: CASSLTSGGEYEQFF. The CDR3 DNA reads as TGTGCCAGCAGTTTGACTAGCGGGGGCGAATATGAGCAGTTCTTC.

This chain uses TRBV6-1 with TRBJ2-6; D gene ambiguous. Between the trimmed V and J ends, which lost 5 bases and 1 base, there was a span of 9 bases. In germline, CDR1 is MNHNS, CDR2 SASEGT. The CDR3 has 15 residues. Written as DNA, the CDR3 is TGTGCCAGCAGTCTTAGGGAATCTGGGGCCAACGTCCTGACTTTC. Encoded protein: CASSLRESGANVLTF.